The clone carrying this T cell receptor (beta chain) came up a few times. V shed 4 bases and J 7 bases; nucleotides not matched to a gene: 4. Germline V gives CDR1 MGHRA, CDR2 YSYEKL. This CDR3 contains 14 residues. This record belongs to a study of beta chain features in type 1 diabetes. Based on CD45RO/CCR7/CD25/CD127/CD95/CD27, CD4+ regulatory, stem cell-like memory, naive and central memory cells were sorted. As every portion of the isolated RNA was reverse transcribed, the sequencing read expressed TCRB transcripts. The protocol was immunoSEQ multiplex PCR, while the TCRdb copy is restricted to in-frame clones and leaves out a portion. The table lists 350,000 to 450,000 clones, roughly 16% of them singletons.

This TCR came from a woman between 18 and 29 years old in good health. V is TRBV4-1 and J is TRBJ1-4; 9 bases match TRBD1. Sequenced sample: naive CD4+ T cells from blood. As DNA, the CDR3 is TGCGCCAGCAGCCGACAGGGGGAAGGTGAAAAACTGTTTTTT. Encoded protein: CASSRQGEGEKLFF.